What follows describes a single T cell receptor beta chain. Authors' methods: Amplification with reference gene primers provided the estimates of nucleated cell counts. Using immunoSEQ multiplex PCR, the repertoire was profiled, and TCRdb retains in-frame clones only, with some absent. Clonal size and the V and J genes are those of that table, whereas D and trimming came from the DNA. In the table there are approximately 170,000 clones, 84% of which are singletons. The data belong to a study of blood T cell repertoires in COVID-19. Study context: T cells, B-cell-depleted T cells, or PBMCs supplied cDNA or gDNA.

This sequence originates from a woman between 70 and 85 years old with COVID-19, enrolled during active disease. Sequencing used peripheral blood.

The chain's CDR3 is CASSPTGRETQYF. The CDR3 DNA follows: TGTGCCAGCAGCCCGACAGGGCGGGAGACCCAGTACTTC. The chain joins TRBV5-4 to TRBJ2-5; 7 nucleotides line up with TRBD1. This CDR3 region has 13 residues. Germline values: CDR1 SGHNT, CDR2 YYREEE (reference sequence). Trimming cost V 4 bases and J 5 bases; bases outside gene matches: 5. Looking up the rest from reference TRBV5-4 and TRBJ2-5 gives the full variable domain: ETGVTQSPTHLIKTRGQQVTLRCSSQSGHNTVSWYQQALGQGPQFIFQYYREEENGRGNFPPRFSGLQFPNYSSELNVNALELDDSALYLCASSPTGRETQYFGPGTRLLVL.